These 20 T cell receptor beta chains came from one sample sequenced in a study of graft-versus-host responses after intestinal transplantation. The table came from immunoSEQ multiplex PCR; TCRdb's copy has only in-frame clones and leaves some out. There are fewer than 50,000 clones in the sample; 90% to 95% occur only once, and 4.4% lies in the top ten. Sequences were derived from PBMCs, sampled 524 days after transplant. The receptor set was obtained from a human patient who received an intestinal transplant, so some T cells may come from the graft donor.

In DNA, the CDR3 is TGTGCCAGCAGCGTCCACAGAGGTCCCAACCTTAGGTCGTACGAGCAGTACTTC. Translation gives CASSVHRGPNLRSYEQYF. The J gene is TRBJ2-7, the V gene TRBV9; D is undetermined. Germline V CDR1 and CDR2: SGDLS, YYNGEE. CDR3 size: 18 residues. Trimming took 2 bases from V and 4 from J, leaving 25 bases between them.

The chain links TRBV28 to TRBJ1-5; no clear D. Germline CDR1 reads MDHEN; CDR2 reads SYDVKM. V was trimmed by 2 bases and J by 0 bases, leaving 8 bases between them. The length of the CDR3 is 15 residues. CDR3 in DNA: TGTGCCAGCAGTTTAACAGCCCCTAGCAATCAGCCCCAGCATTTT. This sequence encodes CASSLTAPSNQPQHF.

For the CDR3, the DNA is TGCGCCAGCTCCCCGGGGGGGAACCAAGAGACCCAGTACTTC. Translation: CASSPGGNQETQYF. The J gene is TRBJ2-5, the V gene TRBV10-1; 8 bases fit TRBD2. V lost 8 bases to trimming and J lost 0 bases; unmatched junction nucleotides: 5. Per the germline V gene, CDR1 is WNHNN and CDR2 is SYGVQD (reference sequence). This CDR3 is 14 amino acids long.

The chain carries TRBV5-1 and TRBJ1-1, with D unresolved. This CDR3 region has 13 residues. The V and J ends lost 2 bases and 6 bases respectively, with 11 bases between them. Germline CDR1 and CDR2: SGHRS and YFSETQ. Here the CDR3 reads CASSLENGAEAFF. The CDR3 region has the DNA TGCGCCAGCAGCTTAGAAAACGGCGCTGAAGCTTTCTTT.

This clone was found once. V usage is TRBV7-3 and J usage is TRBJ2-1; D uncertain. Germline CDR1 reads SGHTA; CDR2 reads FQGTGA. The V and J ends lost 0 bases and 6 bases respectively, with 15 bases between them. The CDR3 covers 16 residues. In DNA form, the CDR3 reads TGTGCCAGCAGCTTAACAGAGATACAACCATTCAATGAGCAGTTCTTC. Protein: CASSLTEIQPFNEQFF.

The chain has TRBV5-1 and TRBJ1-3; possible D gene TRBD1, 5 bases. CDR1 and CDR2 (germline): SGHRS, YFSETQ. Trimming took off 4 bases at V and 4 bases at J, with 9 bases between the two ends. This CDR3 spans 13 amino acids. The CDR3 DNA reads as TGCGCCAGCAGCCCACGGACAGGAAACACCATATATTTT. Its protein product is CASSPRTGNTIYF.

This rearrangement joins TRBV28 to TRBJ1-2, with D possibly TRBD1 on 5 matching bases. Between the trimmed V and J ends, which lost 3 bases and 6 bases, there was a span of 17 bases. The CDR3 runs to 15 residues. CDR1 and CDR2 (germline): MDHEN, SYDVKM. The CDR3 bases are TGTGCCAGCAGTTTTAAAGTCGGGGGGTGGAATGGCTACACCTTC. Its protein is CASSFKVGGWNGYTF.

The chain carries TRBV18 and TRBJ1-4; 9 nucleotides match TRBD1. V gave up 2 bases and J gave up 8 bases; unmatched junction bases: 6. This CDR3 has 15 residues. Germline CDR1 is KGHSH and CDR2 is LQKENI. The CDR3 region has the DNA TGTGCCAGCTCACCAGACAGGGGGTTTGGCGAAAAACTGTTTTTT. Its translation: CASSPDRGFGEKLFF.

This clone was detected only once. This sequence joins TRBV19 and TRBJ1-1, with D unclear. Trimming left V 6 bases short and J 2 bases short, with 4 bases between. CDR1 LNHDA and CDR2 SQIVND come from the germline V gene (reference sequence). The CDR3 loop spans 11 amino acids. Here the CDR3 DNA reads TGTGCCAGTAGGGAAAACACTGAAGCTTTCTTT. Protein: CASRENTEAFF.

Only a few counts were recorded for this clone. The CDR3 loop reads CASSGWDRNSPLHF. CDR3 nucleotides: TGTGCCAGCAGCGGCTGGGACAGGAATTCACCCCTCCACTTT. The chain employs TRBV5-4 and TRBJ1-6; 8 nucleotides line up with TRBD1. With V trimmed by 4 bases and J by 7 bases, 4 bases remained unmatched. The germline V gene encodes CDR1 SGHNT and CDR2 YYREEE (reference sequence). The CDR3 consists of 14 residues.

Written as DNA, the CDR3 is TGTGCCAGCAGTGACGGCAATGGCTACACCTTC. It is translated as CASSDGNGYTF. The gene calls are TRBV6-4 and TRBJ1-2; D gene uncertain. The CDR3 covers 11 residues. The germline V gene has CDR1 MRHNA and CDR2 SNTAGT. Trimming pared 2 bases from V and 6 bases from J, leaving 4 bases between.

In its sample, this clone was seen once. The rearrangement joins TRBV9 to TRBJ2-7; a weak D match, TRBD2 (6 bases). V lost 4 bases to trimming and J lost 0 bases, with 14 bases between them. Germline lookup yields CDR1 SGDLS and CDR2 YYNGEE. The CDR3 runs to 15 residues. CDR3 DNA: TGTGCCAGCAGCCCCATCGCGGGAAACTCCTACGAGCAGTACTTC. The encoded protein is CASSPIAGNSYEQYF. The full variable domain, with the rest looked up from reference TRBV9 and TRBJ2-7, is DSGVTQTPKHLITATGQRVTLRCSPRSGDLSVYWYQQSLDQGLQFLIQYYNGEERAKGNILERFSAQQFPDLHSELNLSSLELGDSALYFCASSPIAGNSYEQYFGPGTRLTVT.

The chain employs TRBV18 and TRBJ2-1; TRBD2 matches at 14 bases. This CDR3 is built from 16 residues. Per germline, CDR1 KGHSH and CDR2 LQKENI. V shed 5 bases, J shed 9 bases, and the junction held 9 bases outside the gene matches. CDR3 region: CASSSTSGRAVGEQFF. The CDR3 nucleotides are TGTGCCAGCTCATCGACTAGCGGGAGGGCCGTGGGTGAGCAGTTCTTC.

V usage is TRBV28 and J usage is TRBJ2-5; no definite D call. The DNA end is a closer match to TRBJ2-7, so the J assignment may be wrong. The CDR3 is 13 residues long. The germline gives CDR1 MDHEN, CDR2 SYDVKM. The DNA of the CDR3 is TGTGCCAGCAGTGGCGGAATAACCTACGAGCAGTACTTC. It codes for CASSGGITYEQYF.

This clone showed up just once. This chain uses TRBV21-1 with TRBJ2-1; TRBD1 reflects the table's D call only, with no check against the DNA. TRBV21-1 is a pseudogene segment. The CDR3 has 17 residues. This CDR3 is CASSKGDRGQVINEQFF. The CDR3 bases are TGTGCCAGCAGCAAAGGGGACAGGGGCCAGGTGATCAATGAGCAGTTCTTC.

The rearrangement uses TRBV7-8 and TRBJ1-5; 10 bases agree with TRBD1. The CDR3 has 19 amino acids. The germline V gene has CDR1 SGHVS and CDR2 FQNEAQ. The J segment lost 0 bases and the V segment lost 6 bases, leaving 14 bases of the junction unmatched. The chain's CDR3 is CASSLGGGQGFYSNQPQHF. The CDR3 bases are TGTGCCAGCAGTCTAGGGGGGGGACAGGGGTTTTATAGCAATCAGCCCCAGCATTTT.

The V call is TRBV5-5, the J call TRBJ1-2, with D possibly being TRBD1 (5 bases). Trimming took 2 bases from V and 7 from J, leaving 18 bases between them. Looked up from germline, CDR1 is SGHKS and CDR2 is YYEKEE (reference sequence). The CDR3 has 15 residues. This CDR3 reads CASSLGTREAVGYTF. For the CDR3, the DNA is TGTGCCAGCAGCTTAGGGACCCGGGAGGCGGTTGGCTACACCTTC.

V usage is TRBV9 and J usage is TRBJ1-1; D remains ambiguous. The CDR3 has 17 residues. Germline V lookup: CDR1 SGDLS, CDR2 YYNGEE. V was cut by 4 bases and J by 1 base, with 20 bases left in between. CDR3 in DNA: TGTGCCAGCAGCCCTCCCCTCGCGGGGTTCGGGAACACTGAAGCTTTCTTT. Translation: CASSPPLAGFGNTEAFF.

The V gene is TRBV11-3, the J gene TRBJ1-1; TRBD1 is a possible D gene (5 bases). Trimming pared 1 base from V and 0 bases from J, leaving 6 bases between. This CDR3 is built from 14 residues. Germline loops: CDR1 SGHNT, CDR2 YENEEA. CDR3 region: CASSLGGVNTEAFF. The DNA for the CDR3 is TGTGCCAGCAGCTTAGGAGGGGTGAACACTGAAGCTTTCTTT.

The rearrangement links TRBV2 to TRBJ1-3, with D hard to call. From germline, CDR1 is SNHLY and CDR2 FYNNEI. The CDR3 loop spans 14 amino acids. Trimming took off 5 bases at V and 0 bases at J, with 8 bases between the two ends. CDR3 DNA: TGTGCCAGCAGTTACAGACCCTCTGGAAACACCATATATTTT. Amino acids: CASSYRPSGNTIYF. The full variable domain, with the rest looked up from reference TRBV2 and TRBJ1-3, is EPEVTQTPSHQVTQMGQEVILRCVPISNHLYFYWYRQILGQKVEFLVSFYNNEISEKSEIFDDQFSVERPDGSNFTLKIRSTKLEDSAMYFCASSYRPSGNTIYFGEGSWLTVV.